The T cell receptor beta chain described here comes from a study of T cells in Graves' hyperthyroidism and ophthalmopathy. Per germline, CDR1 SEHNR and CDR2 FQNEAQ (reference sequence). The CDR3 consists of 12 residues. V lost 6 bases, J lost 6 bases, and 11 bases lay in between. TCR beta CDR3 regions were amplified from RNA transcripts. TCR CDR3 regions were first amplified by RT-PCR with HTBI primers. MiXCR, applied by TCRdb to the multiplex PCR reads, yields one record per CDR3 protein. This sample has hundreds of thousands of distinct CDR3 sequences; 38% occur once, and the top ten carry more than 7%.

Source material: blood. The chain joins TRBV7-9 to TRBJ1-1; tentatively, D is TRBD1 (5 bases). This receptor was taken from a man younger than 35 with Graves' hyperthyroidism. The CDR3 DNA sequence: TGTGCCAGCAGATTTGACAGCTCTGAAGCTTTCTTT. Amino acid sequence: CASRFDSSEAFF.